The entry below describes one TCR beta chain. The record originates from a study of CD8 T cells in Susac syndrome. Reverse transcription of about 0.5 to 1 ug RNA used random hexamers. One entry per CDR3 protein, called by TCRdb with MiXCR from the immunoSEQ multiplex PCR reads. The sample lists more than 100,000 distinct CDR3 sequences, 65% to 90% occurring once. The study used treatment-naive patients who had stable or active relapsing-remitting disease as multiple sclerosis controls. Negative isolation was used for CD8+ and CD4+ T cells, and FACS enrichment was applied to TEMRA cells. The germline CDR1 and CDR2 sequences are KGHDR and SFDVKD. The CDR3 loop spans 13 amino acids. V was pared by 10 bases and J by 4 bases, with 2 bases of the junction left unmatched.

Material: CD8+ T cells from PBMCs. This chain joins TRBV24-1 and TRBJ2-2, with 10 bases matching TRBD1. The sequence was obtained from a human donor with multiple sclerosis. CDR3 in amino acids: CATGTGATGELFF. As DNA, the CDR3 is TGTGCCACAGGGACAGGGGCCACCGGGGAGCTGTTTTTT.